Following are 22 T cell receptor beta chains from one sample sequenced in a study of post-analysis software for immune sequencing data. Study-wide results and caveats: TRBV5-6, TRBV5-1 and TRBV20-1 belonged to a set of roughly five TRBV segments that were more frequent in patients than controls.

For these receptors, no antigen is known. cDNA libraries for TCR beta contained unique molecular identifiers. Each CDR3 protein gets one entry after TCRdb re-called the PCR reads with MiXCR. The sample consists of under 650,000 distinct CDR3 sequences, 44% of them appearing once. Material: blood. The receptors were sampled from a girl between 5 and 17 years old with multiple sclerosis.

The CDR3: CASSWTSGYGYTF. CDR3 bases: TGTGCCAGCAGCTGGACCAGCGGGTATGGCTACACCTTC. The chain couples TRBV6-5 to TRBJ1-2; D not certain. The germline CDR1 and CDR2 sequences are MNHEY and SVGAGI. The CDR3 runs 13 residues. Trimming removed 6 bases from V and 5 bases from J, with 13 bases in between.

V gene TRBV30 combines with J gene TRBJ2-5, with D perhaps TRBD1 or TRBD2 (5 bases each). CDR3 length: 15 amino acids. The germline V and J ends were trimmed by 0 bases and 5 bases, with 16 bases remaining between them. Germline-derived CDR1 and CDR2 are GTSNPN and SVGIG (reference sequence). Written as DNA, the CDR3 is TGTGCCTGGAGTGTTTTGGGACCCCGTCGGGAGACCCAGTACTTC. It codes for CAWSVLGPRRETQYF.

This clonotype was seen a handful of times. The chain employs TRBV10-3 and TRBJ1-6; D uncertain. The CDR3 is 13 amino acids. V was cut by 7 bases and J by 10 bases, with 14 bases left in between. Per the germline V gene, CDR1 is ENHRY and CDR2 is SYGVKD. CDR3 nucleotide sequence: TGTGCCATCAAAAGGGCTCCGGAGTCACCCCTCCACTTT. This gives the protein CAIKRAPESPLHF.

The chain links TRBV5-1 to TRBJ2-5, with D perhaps given as TRBD1 or TRBD2 (5 bases each). This CDR3 has 15 amino acids. Germline V gene data show CDR1 as SGHRS and CDR2 as YFSETQ. The ends were cut back, 4 bases at V and 5 bases at J, with 18 bases in the middle. The CDR3 sequence is CASSRPREGTETQYF. CDR3 nucleotides: TGCGCCAGCAGCCGACCGAGGGAAGGGACGGAGACCCAGTACTTC.

This clonotype appeared a few times. V gene TRBV5-1 combines with J gene TRBJ2-5; 11 bases match TRBD1. The V gene end was trimmed by 0 bases and the J gene end by 5 bases; junction bases not matched to a gene: 6. From germline, CDR1 is SGHRS and CDR2 YFSETQ. This CDR3 has 16 residues. CDR3 protein: CASSLAGQGAGETQYF. CDR3 nucleotide sequence: TGCGCCAGCAGCTTGGCTGGACAGGGGGCAGGGGAGACCCAGTACTTC.

This clonotype was seen a few times. This chain connects TRBV20-1 to TRBJ2-1, with no clear D. The CDR3 consists of 14 residues. The V end lost 2 bases, the J end lost 5 bases, and 13 bases lay between the germline ends. CDR1 is DFQATT, CDR2 SNEGSKA, per germline (reference sequence). The CDR3 nucleotides read TGCAGTGCTAGACTAGACACACTCAACAATGAGCAGTTCTTC. It translates to CSARLDTLNNEQFF.

This clonotype was seen more than once but under ten times. V usage is TRBV12-3 or TRBV12-4 and J usage is TRBJ2-1, with D possibly TRBD2 on 5 matching bases. CDR3 length: 14 residues. The V gene lost 2 bases and the J gene lost 3 bases, with 8 bases spanning the gap. This CDR3 reads CASSLSRDYNEQFF. The CDR3 DNA reads as TGTGCCAGCAGTTTATCTCGGGACTACAATGAGCAGTTCTTC.

J is TRBJ2-3 and V is TRBV12-3 or TRBV12-4; D might be TRBD2 (6 bases). V lost 4 bases and J lost 0, with 11 bases in between. The CDR3 has 15 amino acids. The CDR3 DNA sequence: TGTGCCAGCAGTTCGCGACTAGTGAGCACAGATACGCAGTATTTT. Residues: CASSSRLVSTDTQYF.

The chain combines TRBV7-9 with TRBJ2-2, with 7 positions matching TRBD1. The CDR3 is 19 amino acids. V lost 0 bases, J lost 0 bases, and 10 bases stayed unmatched. In germline, CDR1 is SEHNR, CDR2 FQNEAQ (reference sequence). The CDR3 region has the DNA TGTGCCAGCAGCTTAGCCCCCGTAAGACAGGGACCGAACACCGGGGAGCTGTTTTTT. It translates to CASSLAPVRQGPNTGELFF. The entire variable domain, with the rest obtained from reference TRBV7-9 and TRBJ2-2, is as follows: DTGVSQNPRHKITKRGQNVTFRCDPISEHNRLYWYRQTLGQGPEFLTYFQNEAQLEKSRLLSDRFSAERPKGSFSTLEIQRTEQGDSAMYLCASSLAPVRQGPNTGELFFGEGSRLTVL.

This clonotype was counted a few times. The V call is TRBV7-9, the J call TRBJ2-1, with 9 bases identical to TRBD1. The CDR3 loop spans 16 amino acids. Germline-derived CDR1 and CDR2 are SEHNR and FQNEAQ (reference sequence). V shed 0 bases and J 4 bases; nucleotides not matched to a gene: 4. Here the CDR3 DNA reads TGTGCCAGCAGCTTAGCGCGGGGACAGGGATACAATGAGCAGTTCTTC. Residues: CASSLARGQGYNEQFF.

In this sample, this clonotype turned up a few times. The chain uses TRBV4-2 and TRBJ1-4, with a tentative D call TRBD1 (5 bases). Trimming pared 2 bases from V and 0 bases from J, leaving 10 bases between. This CDR3 spans 16 amino acids. Germline CDR1 is LGHNA and CDR2 is YNFKEQ. CDR3 nucleotide sequence: TGTGCCAGCAGCCAACGGAGGGGACCAACTAATGAAAAACTGTTTTTT. This gives the protein CASSQRRGPTNEKLFF.

The chain links TRBV4-1 to TRBJ2-1; 14 bases match TRBD2. Germline assignment: CDR1 MGHRA and CDR2 YSYEKL. With 5 bases clipped from V and 7 bases from J, the junction kept 10 bases outside the gene matches. The CDR3 contains 17 residues. The CDR3: CASSTPGLAGALNEQFF. The CDR3 DNA sequence: TGCGCCAGCAGCACCCCGGGACTAGCGGGGGCCCTGAATGAGCAGTTCTTC.

The chain combines TRBV12-3 or TRBV12-4 with TRBJ1-1, with D maybe TRBD1 (5 bases). V was clipped by 4 bases and J by 5 bases, with 17 bases between them. The CDR3 loop spans 15 amino acids. As DNA, the CDR3 is TGTGCCAGCAGTTCCCCGATGACGGGGGGGACTGAAGCTTTCTTT. This encodes CASSSPMTGGTEAFF.

The chain employs TRBV24-1 and TRBJ1-5; 9 bases are shared with TRBD1. The trim removed 7 bases at V and 1 base at J, leaving 4 bases unmatched. The germline V gene encodes CDR1 KGHDR and CDR2 SFDVKD. The CDR3 sequence is 15 residues long. The CDR3 DNA reads as TGTGCCACCAGGCGGACAGGGGTGAGCAATCAGCCCCAGCATTTT. Translated: CATRRTGVSNQPQHF.

V is TRBV15 and J is TRBJ2-4, with 8 bases matching TRBD2. In germline, CDR1 is LNHNV, CDR2 YYDKDF (reference sequence). This CDR3 spans 17 amino acids. J lost 3 bases, V lost 1 base, and 8 bases had no gene match. The CDR3 sequence: CATSRGLAGKGKNIQYF. The CDR3 DNA reads as TGTGCCACCAGCAGAGGATTAGCGGGGAAAGGCAAAAACATTCAGTACTTC.

This clonotype was picked up a small number of times. The genes are TRBV7-9 and TRBJ2-1; D is possibly TRBD2 (5 bases). V was trimmed by 5 bases and J by 3 bases, leaving 14 bases between them. This CDR3 contains 15 residues. CDR1 is SEHNR, CDR2 FQNEAQ, per germline (reference sequence). The CDR3, as DNA: TGTGCCAGCAGCGCAGGACTGTCGGACTACAATGAGCAGTTCTTC. The encoded protein is CASSAGLSDYNEQFF.

The gene calls are TRBV6-5 and TRBJ1-2; 8 bases line up with TRBD1. This CDR3 spans 14 amino acids. Germline V gene lookup returns CDR1 MNHEY and CDR2 SVGAGI. The ends lost 7 bases at V and 2 bases at J; junction bases unmatched: 6. The CDR3 region is CASNGQGANYGYTF. CDR3 in DNA: TGTGCCAGCAATGGCCAGGGGGCCAACTATGGCTACACCTTC.

V is TRBV12-3 or TRBV12-4 and J is TRBJ1-2, with D unclear. This CDR3 comprises 15 residues. V was shortened by 7 bases and J by 3 bases, with 18 bases between the two germline ends. The CDR3 DNA reads TGTGCCAGCACCCTTGGTCAACTCAGGCACTATGGCTACACCTTC. It encodes CASTLGQLRHYGYTF.

V is TRBV6-6 and J is TRBJ2-7; 7 bases are shared with TRBD1. Germline values: CDR1 MNHNY, CDR2 SVGAGI (reference sequence). The V gene end was trimmed by 6 bases and the J gene end by 6 bases; junction bases not matched to a gene: 8. This CDR3 region has 13 residues. The CDR3, as DNA: TGTGCCAGCAGGGATAGGGGGCTACGCGAGCAGTACTTC. Its translation: CASRDRGLREQYF.

The chain couples TRBV10-3 to TRBJ1-5; no reliable D call. Germline loops: CDR1 ENHRY, CDR2 SYGVKD. With 0 bases removed from V and 2 bases from J, the gap between germline ends came to 2 bases. The CDR3 has 13 amino acids. The CDR3 loop reads CAISESGNQPQHF. CDR3 bases: TGTGCCATCAGTGAGTCGGGCAATCAGCCCCAGCATTTT.

The count of this clonotype is one. Written as DNA, the CDR3 is TGCGCCAGCAGCTTGGTGGACAGGGTAGGCTACACCTTC. Translating gives CASSLVDRVGYTF. J is TRBJ1-2 and V is TRBV5-1, with TRBD1 matching 8 bases. The germline CDR1 and CDR2 sequences are SGHRS and YFSETQ. Trimming cost V 0 bases and J 8 bases; bases outside gene matches: 3. This CDR3 comprises 13 residues.

The rearrangement uses TRBV13 and TRBJ2-7, with D perhaps TRBD1 (6 bases). The CDR3 covers 13 residues. Trimming pared 8 bases from V and 3 bases from J, leaving 14 bases between. Germline V gene data show CDR1 as PRHDT and CDR2 as FYEKMQ (reference sequence). The DNA of the CDR3 is TGTGCCAGCCGCAGTGGACAGAGCTACGAGCAGTACTTC. Protein sequence: CASRSGQSYEQYF.